This passage covers 10 T cell receptor beta chains from one sample sequenced in a study of response to subunit inactivated influenza vaccine. A single record per CDR3 protein comes from TCRdb applying MiXCR to the RT-PCR reads. The repertoire includes about 520,000 distinct CDR3 sequences, approximately 6.9% of them detected once, and around 13% sits in the top ten. The source was PBMCs from blood, collected around 25 months after vaccination. These receptors originate from a man aged 45 to 75 who received an inactivated influenza vaccine.

The chain has TRBV5-5 and TRBJ2-3; D may be TRBD1 or TRBD2 (6 bases each). Trimming took 4 bases from V and 2 from J, leaving 20 bases between them. This CDR3 is built from 17 residues. CDR1 and CDR2 from the germline V gene are SGHKS and YYEKEE (reference sequence). The CDR3 spells CASSPRSGGTNTDTQYF. The CDR3 region has the DNA TGTGCCAGCAGCCCCCGCTCGGGCGGGACAAACACAGATACGCAGTATTTT.

The chain combines TRBV7-2 with TRBJ2-1, with a tentative D call TRBD2 (7 bases). The CDR3 is made up of 13 amino acids. The ends were cut back, 5 bases at V and 12 bases at J, with 17 bases in the middle. Germline-derived CDR1 and CDR2 are SGHTA and FQGNSA. CDR3 DNA: TGTGCCAGCAGCCCCCAAGGGGGGGCCCGGCAGTTCTTC. It specifies CASSPQGGARQFF.

V and J are TRBV4-1 and TRBJ1-6; D remains unclear. CDR3 length: 13 residues. Germline lookup yields CDR1 MGHRA and CDR2 YSYEKL. Trimming stripped 2 bases from V and 8 bases from J, with 7 bases between. This CDR3 reads CASSQLRDSPLHF. The CDR3 bases are TGCGCCAGCAGCCAATTACGGGATTCACCCCTCCACTTT.

This clonotype was seen a few times. The V call is TRBV20-1, the J call TRBJ1-5; D may be TRBD1 (5 bases). The germline CDR1 and CDR2 sequences are DFQATT and SNEGSKA (reference sequence). The CDR3 has 15 amino acids. Trimming took 6 bases from V and 5 from J, leaving 20 bases between them. As DNA, the CDR3 is TGCAGTGCGGAAGACGGGCCCTGGGGGGATCAGCCCCAGCATTTT. This sequence encodes CSAEDGPWGDQPQHF.

V and J are TRBV6-2 or TRBV6-3 and TRBJ2-7; 11 nucleotides line up with TRBD2. From germline, CDR1 is MNHEY and CDR2 SVGEGT. V gave up 6 bases and J gave up 6 bases; unmatched junction bases: 10. The CDR3 has 15 residues. The CDR3 DNA is TGTGCCAGCAGACGACTAGCGGGAATTGGTATCGAGCAGTACTTC. It codes for CASRRLAGIGIEQYF.

The rearrangement joins TRBV9 to TRBJ2-1, with a weak D call TRBD2 (6 bases). CDR1 SGDLS and CDR2 YYNGEE come from the germline V gene. The CDR3 totals 17 residues. V lost 0 bases and J lost 0, with 13 bases in between. The chain's CDR3 is CASSVGGGTSSYNEQFF. The CDR3, as DNA: TGTGCCAGCAGCGTAGGTGGGGGGACCAGCTCCTACAATGAGCAGTTCTTC.

This clonotype has ten or more counts. The chain carries TRBV6-2 or TRBV6-3 and TRBJ2-1, with 7 bases lining up with TRBD2. The CDR3 has 18 amino acids. The V segment lost 0 bases and the J segment 1 base; nucleotides outside the gene matches: 9. In germline, CDR1 is MNHEY, CDR2 SVGEGT. CDR3 bases: TGTGCCAGCAGTTACTCTCCTAAAGCGGGGCGATCCTACAATGAGCAGTTCTTC. It specifies CASSYSPKAGRSYNEQFF.

This clonotype occurred a few times. V usage is TRBV7-2 and J usage is TRBJ1-6, with 7 bases aligning to TRBD1. Germline CDR1 is SGHTA and CDR2 is FQGNSA. J was trimmed by 8 bases and V by 6 bases; bases with no gene match: 10. CDR3 length: 15 amino acids. CDR3 nucleotides: TGTGCCAGCAGGAGAACGACAGGGTTAGATTCACCCCTCCACTTT. Translating gives CASRRTTGLDSPLHF.

This chain uses TRBV3-1 with TRBJ2-7, with 9 bases fitting TRBD1. Per the germline V gene, CDR1 is LGHDT and CDR2 is YNNKEL (reference sequence). This CDR3 contains 13 residues. The V gene end was trimmed by 1 base and the J gene end by 9 bases; junction bases not matched to a gene: 4. CDR3 in amino acids: CASSQAQGARQYF. CDR3 sequence (DNA): TGTGCCAGCAGCCAAGCACAGGGGGCGCGGCAGTACTTC.

Only a few counts were recorded for this clonotype. This sequence joins TRBV7-2 and TRBJ2-1; weak D call: TRBD1 (5 bases). The CDR3 contains 14 residues. The V end was cut by 2 bases, the J end by 6 bases, with 11 bases between. CDR1 is SGHTA and CDR2 is FQGNSA in the germline V gene. CDR3 loop: CASSLKIRGNEQFF. DNA of the CDR3: TGTGCCAGCAGCTTAAAAATTAGGGGCAATGAGCAGTTCTTC.